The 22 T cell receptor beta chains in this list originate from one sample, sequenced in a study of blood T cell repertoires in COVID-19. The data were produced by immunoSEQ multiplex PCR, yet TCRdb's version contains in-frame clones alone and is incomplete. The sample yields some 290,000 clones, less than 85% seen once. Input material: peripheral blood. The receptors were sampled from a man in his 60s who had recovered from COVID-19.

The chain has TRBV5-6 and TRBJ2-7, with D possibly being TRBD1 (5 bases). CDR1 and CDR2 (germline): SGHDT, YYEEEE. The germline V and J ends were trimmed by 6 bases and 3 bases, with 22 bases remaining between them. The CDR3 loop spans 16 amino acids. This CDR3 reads CASKKVDSAGLYEQYF. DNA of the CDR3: TGTGCCAGCAAAAAGGTAGACTCTGCAGGGCTCTACGAGCAGTACTTC.

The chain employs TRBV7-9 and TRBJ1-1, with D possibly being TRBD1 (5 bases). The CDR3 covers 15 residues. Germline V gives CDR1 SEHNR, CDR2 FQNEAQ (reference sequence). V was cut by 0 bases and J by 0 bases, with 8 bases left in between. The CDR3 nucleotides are TGTGCCAGCAGCTTAGCGCGGGGGATGAACACTGAAGCTTTCTTT. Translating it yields CASSLARGMNTEAFF.

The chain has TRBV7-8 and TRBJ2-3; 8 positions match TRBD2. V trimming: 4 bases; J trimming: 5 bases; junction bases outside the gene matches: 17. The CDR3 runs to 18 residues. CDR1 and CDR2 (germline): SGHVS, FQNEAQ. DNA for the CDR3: TGTGCCAGCAGCTACCCCCGGGGGGGGTCGCAGGTAGGAGATACGCAGTATTTT. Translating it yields CASSYPRGGSQVGDTQYF.

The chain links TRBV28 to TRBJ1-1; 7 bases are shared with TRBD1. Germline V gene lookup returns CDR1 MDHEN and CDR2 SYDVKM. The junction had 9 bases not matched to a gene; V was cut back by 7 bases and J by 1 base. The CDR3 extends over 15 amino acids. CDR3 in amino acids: CASNSGGQQNTEAFF. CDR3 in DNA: TGTGCCAGCAATTCCGGGGGACAGCAGAACACTGAAGCTTTCTTT.

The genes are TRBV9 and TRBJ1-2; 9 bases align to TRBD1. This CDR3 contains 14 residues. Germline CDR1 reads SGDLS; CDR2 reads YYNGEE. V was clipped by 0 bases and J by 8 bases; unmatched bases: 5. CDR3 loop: CASSVEDRGLGYTF. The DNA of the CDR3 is TGTGCCAGCAGCGTAGAGGACAGGGGATTAGGCTACACCTTC. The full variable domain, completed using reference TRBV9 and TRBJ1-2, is DSGVTQTPKHLITATGQRVTLRCSPRSGDLSVYWYQQSLDQGLQFLIQYYNGEERAKGNILERFSAQQFPDLHSELNLSSLELGDSALYFCASSVEDRGLGYTFGSGTRLTVV.

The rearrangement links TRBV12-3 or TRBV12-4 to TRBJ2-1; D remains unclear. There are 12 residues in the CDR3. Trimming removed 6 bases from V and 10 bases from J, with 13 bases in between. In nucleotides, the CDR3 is TGTGCCAGCAGCCCCGAGCGAGACGAGCAGTTCTTC. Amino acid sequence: CASSPERDEQFF.

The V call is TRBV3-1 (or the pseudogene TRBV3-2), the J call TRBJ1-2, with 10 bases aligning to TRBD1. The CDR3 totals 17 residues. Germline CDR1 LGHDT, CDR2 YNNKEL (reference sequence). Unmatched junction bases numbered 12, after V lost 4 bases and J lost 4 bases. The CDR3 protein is CASSPRDRGSLVYGYTF. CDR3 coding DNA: TGTGCCAGCAGCCCCCGGGACAGGGGTAGTCTGGTCTATGGCTACACCTTC.

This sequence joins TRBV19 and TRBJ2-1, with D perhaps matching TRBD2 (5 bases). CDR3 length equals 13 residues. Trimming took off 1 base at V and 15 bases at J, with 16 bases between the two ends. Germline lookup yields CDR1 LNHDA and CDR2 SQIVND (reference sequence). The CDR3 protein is CASSIVPGNILFF. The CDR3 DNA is TGTGCCAGTAGTATAGTTCCCGGGAACATTCTGTTCTTC.

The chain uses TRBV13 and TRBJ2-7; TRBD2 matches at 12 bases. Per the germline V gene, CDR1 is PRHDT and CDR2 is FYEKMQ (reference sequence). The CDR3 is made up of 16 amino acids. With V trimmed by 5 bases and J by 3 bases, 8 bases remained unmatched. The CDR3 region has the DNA TGTGCCAGCAGCCCGCCAGGACTAGCGGGGTACTACGAGCAGTACTTC. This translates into CASSPPGLAGYYEQYF.

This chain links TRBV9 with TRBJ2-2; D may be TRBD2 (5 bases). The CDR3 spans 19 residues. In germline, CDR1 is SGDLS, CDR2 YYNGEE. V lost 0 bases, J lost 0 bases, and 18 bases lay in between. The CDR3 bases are TGTGCCAGCAGCGTAGGGGCGGGTTACCCGATCGCGAACACCGGGGAGCTGTTTTTT. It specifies CASSVGAGYPIANTGELFF.

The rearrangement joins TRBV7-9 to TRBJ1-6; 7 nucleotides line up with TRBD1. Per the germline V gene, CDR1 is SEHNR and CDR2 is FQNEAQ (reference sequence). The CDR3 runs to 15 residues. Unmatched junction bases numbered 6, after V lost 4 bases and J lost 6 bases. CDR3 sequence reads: CASSWNRGRNSPLHF. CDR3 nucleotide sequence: TGTGCCAGCAGCTGGAACAGGGGCCGTAATTCACCCCTCCACTTT.

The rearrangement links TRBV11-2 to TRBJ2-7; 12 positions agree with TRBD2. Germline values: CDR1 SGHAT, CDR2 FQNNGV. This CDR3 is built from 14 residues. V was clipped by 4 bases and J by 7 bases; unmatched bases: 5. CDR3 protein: CASSSLAGGLEQYF. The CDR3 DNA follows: TGTGCCAGCAGCTCACTAGCGGGGGGCTTGGAGCAGTACTTC.

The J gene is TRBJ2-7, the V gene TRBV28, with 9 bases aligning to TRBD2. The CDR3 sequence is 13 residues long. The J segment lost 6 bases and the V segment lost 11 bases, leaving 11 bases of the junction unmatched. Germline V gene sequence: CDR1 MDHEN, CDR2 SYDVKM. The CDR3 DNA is TGTGCCTGCCAAGCGGGAGGTATCCCCGAGCAGTACTTC. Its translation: CACQAGGIPEQYF.

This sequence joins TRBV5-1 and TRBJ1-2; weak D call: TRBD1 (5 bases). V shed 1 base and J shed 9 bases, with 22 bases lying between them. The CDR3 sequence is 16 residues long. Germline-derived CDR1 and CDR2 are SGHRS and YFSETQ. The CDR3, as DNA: TGCGCCAGCAGCTTGAATGGGCCCAAGGGGCAAGGCCGCTACACCTTC. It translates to CASSLNGPKGQGRYTF.

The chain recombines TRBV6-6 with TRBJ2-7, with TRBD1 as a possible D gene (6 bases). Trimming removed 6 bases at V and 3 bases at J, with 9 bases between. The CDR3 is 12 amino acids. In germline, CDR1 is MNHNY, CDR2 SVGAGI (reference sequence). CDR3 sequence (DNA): TGTGCCAGCAGCACGGACAGCTACGAGCAGTACTTC. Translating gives CASSTDSYEQYF.

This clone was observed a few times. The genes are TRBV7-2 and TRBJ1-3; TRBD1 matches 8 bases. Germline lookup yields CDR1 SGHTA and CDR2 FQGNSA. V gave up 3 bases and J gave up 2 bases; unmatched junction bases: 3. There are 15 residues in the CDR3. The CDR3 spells CASSFAGGPGNTIYF. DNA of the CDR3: TGTGCCAGCAGCTTCGCAGGGGGCCCTGGAAACACCATATATTTT.

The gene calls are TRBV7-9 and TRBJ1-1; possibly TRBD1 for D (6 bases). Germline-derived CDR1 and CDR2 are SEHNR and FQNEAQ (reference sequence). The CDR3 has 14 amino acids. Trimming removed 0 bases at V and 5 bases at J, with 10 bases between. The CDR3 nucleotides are TGTGCCAGCAGCTTAGCAGGACAGTTAACTGAAGCTTTCTTT. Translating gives CASSLAGQLTEAFF.

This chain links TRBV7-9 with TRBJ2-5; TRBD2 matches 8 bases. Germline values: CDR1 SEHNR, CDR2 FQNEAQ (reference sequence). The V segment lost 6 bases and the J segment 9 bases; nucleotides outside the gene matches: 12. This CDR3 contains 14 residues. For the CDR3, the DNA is TGTGCCAGCAGACCGTCGGGGGGGCCGGGGGCCCAGTACTTC. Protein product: CASRPSGGPGAQYF.

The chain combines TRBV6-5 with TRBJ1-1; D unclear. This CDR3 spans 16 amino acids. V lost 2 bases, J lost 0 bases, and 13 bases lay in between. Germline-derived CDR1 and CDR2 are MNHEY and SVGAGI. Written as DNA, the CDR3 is TGTGCCAGCAGTTACCCAGCAGGCGTAATGAACACTGAAGCTTTCTTT. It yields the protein CASSYPAGVMNTEAFF.

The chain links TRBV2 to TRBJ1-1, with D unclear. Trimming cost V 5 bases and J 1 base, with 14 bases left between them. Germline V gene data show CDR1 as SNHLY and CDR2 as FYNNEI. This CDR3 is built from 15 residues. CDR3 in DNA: TGTGCCAGCAGTCGTCTCACAAGAGGGAACACTGAAGCTTTCTTT. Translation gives CASSRLTRGNTEAFF.

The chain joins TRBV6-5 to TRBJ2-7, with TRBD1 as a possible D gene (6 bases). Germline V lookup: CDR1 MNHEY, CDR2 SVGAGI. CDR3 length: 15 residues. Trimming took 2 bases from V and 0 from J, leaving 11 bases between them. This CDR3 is CASSYPTGSSYEQYF. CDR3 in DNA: TGTGCCAGCAGTTACCCCACAGGGAGCTCCTACGAGCAGTACTTC.

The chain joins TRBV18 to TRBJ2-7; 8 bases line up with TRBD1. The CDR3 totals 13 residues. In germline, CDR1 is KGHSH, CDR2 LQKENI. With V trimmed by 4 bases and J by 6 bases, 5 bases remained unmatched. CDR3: CASSRLQGVEQYF. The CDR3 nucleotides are TGTGCCAGCTCACGACTACAGGGGGTCGAGCAGTACTTC.